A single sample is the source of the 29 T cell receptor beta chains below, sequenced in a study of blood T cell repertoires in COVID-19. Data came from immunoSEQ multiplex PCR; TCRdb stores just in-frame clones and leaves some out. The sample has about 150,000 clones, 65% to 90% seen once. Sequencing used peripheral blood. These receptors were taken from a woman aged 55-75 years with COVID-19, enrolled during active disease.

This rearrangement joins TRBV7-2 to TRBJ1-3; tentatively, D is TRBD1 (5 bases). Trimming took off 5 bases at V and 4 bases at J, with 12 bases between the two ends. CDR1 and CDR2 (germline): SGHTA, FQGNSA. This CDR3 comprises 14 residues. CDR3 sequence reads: CASSTRTGGNTIYF. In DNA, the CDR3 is TGTGCCAGCAGCACCCGCACAGGCGGAAACACCATATATTTT.

CDR3 sequence (DNA): TGTGCCAGCAGACGCCGACAGGGGCAGTATCAGCCCCAGCATTTT. This gives the protein CASRRRQGQYQPQHF. V and J are TRBV6-5 and TRBJ1-5; 8 bases line up with TRBD1. The trim removed 6 bases at V and 5 bases at J, leaving 9 bases unmatched. Germline lookup yields CDR1 MNHEY and CDR2 SVGAGI. The CDR3 is made up of 15 amino acids.

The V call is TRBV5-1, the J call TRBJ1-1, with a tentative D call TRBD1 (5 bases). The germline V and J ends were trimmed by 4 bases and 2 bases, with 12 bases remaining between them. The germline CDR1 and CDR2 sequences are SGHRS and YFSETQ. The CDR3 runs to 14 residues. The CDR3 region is CASSPLTENTEAFF. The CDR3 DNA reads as TGCGCCAGCAGCCCCTTGACAGAAAACACTGAAGCTTTCTTT.

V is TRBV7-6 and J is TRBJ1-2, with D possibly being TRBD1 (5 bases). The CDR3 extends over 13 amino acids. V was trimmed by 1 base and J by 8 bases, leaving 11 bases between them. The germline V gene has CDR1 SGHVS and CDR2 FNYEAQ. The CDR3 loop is CASSLERQGGYTF. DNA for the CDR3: TGTGCCAGCAGCTTAGAAAGGCAGGGCGGCTACACCTTC. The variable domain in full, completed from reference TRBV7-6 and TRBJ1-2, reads GAGVSQSPRYKVTKRGQDVALRCDPISGHVSLYWYRQALGQGPEFLTYFNYEAQQDKSGLPNDRFSAERPEGSISTLTIQRTEQRDSAMYRCASSLERQGGYTFGSGTRLTVV.

CDR3 residues: CASSLGGVGKYGYTF. For the CDR3, the DNA is TGTGCCAGCAGCTTAGGGGGGGTCGGGAAGTATGGCTACACCTTC. This chain uses TRBV7-6 with TRBJ1-2; possibly TRBD1 for D (5 bases). The CDR3 covers 15 residues. Germline V gene sequence: CDR1 SGHVS, CDR2 FNYEAQ. V lost 1 base to trimming and J lost 5 bases, with 14 bases between them.

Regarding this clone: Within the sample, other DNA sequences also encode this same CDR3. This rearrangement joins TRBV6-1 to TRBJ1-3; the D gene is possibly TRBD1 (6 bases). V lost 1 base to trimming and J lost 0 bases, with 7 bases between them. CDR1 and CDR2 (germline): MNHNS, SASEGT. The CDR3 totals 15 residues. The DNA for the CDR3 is TGTGCCAGCAGTGAAGGCAGGGGCTCTGGAAACACCATATATTTT. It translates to CASSEGRGSGNTIYF.

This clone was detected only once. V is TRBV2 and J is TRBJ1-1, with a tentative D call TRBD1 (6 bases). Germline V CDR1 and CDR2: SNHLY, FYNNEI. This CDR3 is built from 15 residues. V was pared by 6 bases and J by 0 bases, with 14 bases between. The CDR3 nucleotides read TGTGCCAGCAGGGGGTCCGGACAGTTGAACACTGAAGCTTTCTTT. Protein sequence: CASRGSGQLNTEAFF.

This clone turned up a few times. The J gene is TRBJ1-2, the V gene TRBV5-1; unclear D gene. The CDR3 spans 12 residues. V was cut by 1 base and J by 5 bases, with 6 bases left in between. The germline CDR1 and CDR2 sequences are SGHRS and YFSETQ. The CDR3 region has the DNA TGCGCCAGCAGCTTGTACGAGTATGGCTACACCTTC. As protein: CASSLYEYGYTF.

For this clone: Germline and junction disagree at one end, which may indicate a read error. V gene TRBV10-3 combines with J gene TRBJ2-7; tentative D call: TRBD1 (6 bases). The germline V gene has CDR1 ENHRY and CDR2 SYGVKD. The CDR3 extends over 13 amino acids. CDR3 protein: CANSRGTKEEQYF. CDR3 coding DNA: TGTGCCAACAGTAGGGGGACAAAGGAAGAGCAGTACTTC.

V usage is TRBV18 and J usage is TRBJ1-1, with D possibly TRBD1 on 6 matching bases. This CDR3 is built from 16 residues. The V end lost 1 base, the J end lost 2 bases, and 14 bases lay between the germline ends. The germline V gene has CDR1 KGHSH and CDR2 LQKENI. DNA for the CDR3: TGTGCCAGCTCACCACTCAGGCCGGGACATAACACTGAAGCTTTCTTT. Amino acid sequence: CASSPLRPGHNTEAFF. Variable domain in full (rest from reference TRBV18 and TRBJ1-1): NAGVMQNPRHLVRRRGQEARLRCSPMKGHSHVYWYRQLPEEGLKFMVYLQKENIIDESGMPKERFSAEFPKEGPSILRIQQVVRGDSAAYFCASSPLRPGHNTEAFFGQGTRLTVV.

CDR3 in amino acids: CASRGQINQPQHF. In DNA, the CDR3 is TGTGCCAGTAGAGGACAGATCAATCAGCCCCAGCATTTT. The V and J genes are TRBV19 and TRBJ1-5, with a weak D call TRBD1 (6 bases). The V end was cut by 6 bases, the J end by 3 bases, with 9 bases between. This CDR3 spans 13 amino acids. The germline V gene has CDR1 LNHDA and CDR2 SQIVND (reference sequence). Together with reference TRBV19 and TRBJ1-5, the CDR3 gives the full variable domain: DGGITQSPKYLFRKEGQNVTLSCEQNLNHDAMYWYRQDPGQGLRLIYYSQIVNDFQKGDIAEGYSVSREKKESFPLTVTSAQKNPTAFYLCASRGQINQPQHFGDGTRLSIL.

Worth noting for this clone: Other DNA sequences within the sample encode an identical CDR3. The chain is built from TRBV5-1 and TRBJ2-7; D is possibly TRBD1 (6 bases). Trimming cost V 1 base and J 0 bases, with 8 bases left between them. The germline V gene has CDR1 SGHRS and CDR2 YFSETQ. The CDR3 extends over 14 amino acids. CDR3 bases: TGCGCCAGCAGCTTGACAGGGAGCTCCTACGAGCAGTACTTC. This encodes CASSLTGSSYEQYF.

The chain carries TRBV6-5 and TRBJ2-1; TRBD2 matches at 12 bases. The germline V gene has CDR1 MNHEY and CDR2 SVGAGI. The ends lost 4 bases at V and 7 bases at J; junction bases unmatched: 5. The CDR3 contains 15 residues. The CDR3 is CASSSTSGRGNEQFF. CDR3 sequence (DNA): TGTGCCAGCAGTTCGACTAGCGGGAGAGGGAATGAGCAGTTCTTC.

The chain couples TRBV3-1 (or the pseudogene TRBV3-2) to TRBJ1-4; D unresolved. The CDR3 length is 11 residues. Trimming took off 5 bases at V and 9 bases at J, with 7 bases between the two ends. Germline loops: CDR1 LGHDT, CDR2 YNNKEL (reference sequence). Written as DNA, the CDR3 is TGTGCCAGCAGCAACATGAAAAAACTGTTTTTT. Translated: CASSNMKKLFF.

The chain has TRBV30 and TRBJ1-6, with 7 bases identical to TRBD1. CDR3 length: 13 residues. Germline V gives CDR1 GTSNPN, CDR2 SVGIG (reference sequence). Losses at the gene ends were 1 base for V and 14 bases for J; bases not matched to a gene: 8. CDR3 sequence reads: CAWSGGQRSALHF. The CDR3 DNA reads TGTGCCTGGAGTGGGGGACAGCGTAGTGCCCTCCACTTT.

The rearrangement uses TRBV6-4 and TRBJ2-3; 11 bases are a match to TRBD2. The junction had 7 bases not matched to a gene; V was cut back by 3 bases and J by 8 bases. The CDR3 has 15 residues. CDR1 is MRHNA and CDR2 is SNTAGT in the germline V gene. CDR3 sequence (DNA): TGTGCCAGCAGTGAGAGTAGCGGGGGGGCCGGTACGCAGTATTTT. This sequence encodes CASSESSGGAGTQYF.

The CDR3 DNA is TGCGCCAGCAGCTTGGGGGGGCGATCGGCGTTAAACATTCAGTACTTC. Protein sequence: CASSLGGRSALNIQYF. The chain couples TRBV5-1 to TRBJ2-4; possibly TRBD1 for D (6 bases). This CDR3 spans 16 amino acids. V lost 0 bases to trimming and J lost 6 bases, with 16 bases between them. Germline-derived CDR1 and CDR2 are SGHRS and YFSETQ.

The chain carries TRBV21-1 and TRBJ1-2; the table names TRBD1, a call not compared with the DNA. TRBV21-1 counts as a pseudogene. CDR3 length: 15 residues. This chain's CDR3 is CASSIRDILGYGYTF. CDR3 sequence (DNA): TGTGCCAGCAGCATCCGGGACATCCTTGGGTATGGCTACACCTTC.

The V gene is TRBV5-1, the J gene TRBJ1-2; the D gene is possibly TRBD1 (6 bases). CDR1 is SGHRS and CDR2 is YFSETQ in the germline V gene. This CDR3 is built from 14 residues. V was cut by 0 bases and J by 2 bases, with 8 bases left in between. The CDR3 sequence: CASSLVQGNYGYTF. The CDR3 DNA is TGCGCCAGCAGCTTGGTTCAGGGGAACTATGGCTACACCTTC. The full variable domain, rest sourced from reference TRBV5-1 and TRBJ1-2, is KAGVTQTPRYLIKTRGQQVTLSCSPISGHRSVSWYQQTPGQGLQFLFEYFSETQRNKGNFPGRFSGRQFSNSRSEMNVSTLELGDSALYLCASSLVQGNYGYTFGSGTRLTVV.

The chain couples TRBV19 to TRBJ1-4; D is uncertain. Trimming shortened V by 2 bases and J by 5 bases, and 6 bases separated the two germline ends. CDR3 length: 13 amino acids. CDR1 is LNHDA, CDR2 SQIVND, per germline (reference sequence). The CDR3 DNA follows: TGTGCCAGTAGTATAAGCGTAAATGAAAAACTGTTTTTT. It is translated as CASSISVNEKLFF.

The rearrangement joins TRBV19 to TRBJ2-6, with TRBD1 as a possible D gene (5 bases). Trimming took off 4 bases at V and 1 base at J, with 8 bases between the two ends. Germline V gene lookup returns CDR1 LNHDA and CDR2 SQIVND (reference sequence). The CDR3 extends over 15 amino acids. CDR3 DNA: TGTGCCAGTAGTAGGGGCCGTTCTGGGGCCAACGTCCTGACTTTC. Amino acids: CASSRGRSGANVLTF.

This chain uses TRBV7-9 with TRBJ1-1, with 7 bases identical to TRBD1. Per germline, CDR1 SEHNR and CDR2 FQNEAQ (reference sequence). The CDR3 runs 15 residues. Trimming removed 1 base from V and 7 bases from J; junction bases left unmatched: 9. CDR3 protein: CASSLEPDRYREAFF. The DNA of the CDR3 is TGTGCCAGCAGCTTAGAGCCGGACAGGTACCGTGAAGCTTTCTTT.

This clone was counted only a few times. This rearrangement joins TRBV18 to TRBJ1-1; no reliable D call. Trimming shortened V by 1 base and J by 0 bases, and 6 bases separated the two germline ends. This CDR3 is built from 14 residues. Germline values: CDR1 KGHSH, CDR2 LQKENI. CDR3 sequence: CASSPRRVNTEAFF. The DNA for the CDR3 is TGTGCCAGCTCACCACGGAGGGTGAACACTGAAGCTTTCTTT.

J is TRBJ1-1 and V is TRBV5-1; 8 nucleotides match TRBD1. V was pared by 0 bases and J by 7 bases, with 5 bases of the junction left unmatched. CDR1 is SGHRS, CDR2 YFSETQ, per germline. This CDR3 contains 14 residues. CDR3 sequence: CASSLDRGSREAFF. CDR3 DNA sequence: TGCGCCAGCAGCTTGGACAGGGGGTCCCGTGAAGCTTTCTTT.

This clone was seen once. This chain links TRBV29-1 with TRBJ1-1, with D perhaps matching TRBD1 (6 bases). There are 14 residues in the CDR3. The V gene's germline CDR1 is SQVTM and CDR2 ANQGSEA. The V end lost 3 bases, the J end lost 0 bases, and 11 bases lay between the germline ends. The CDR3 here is CSVDQGQLNTEAFF. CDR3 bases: TGCAGCGTTGACCAGGGGCAGCTGAACACTGAAGCTTTCTTT.

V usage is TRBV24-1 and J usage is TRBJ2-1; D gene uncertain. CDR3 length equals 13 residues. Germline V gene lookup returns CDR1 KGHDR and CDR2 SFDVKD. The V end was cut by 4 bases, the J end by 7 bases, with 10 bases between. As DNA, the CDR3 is TGTGCCACCAGTGACGAGGTTCTAAATGAGCAGTTCTTC. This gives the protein CATSDEVLNEQFF.

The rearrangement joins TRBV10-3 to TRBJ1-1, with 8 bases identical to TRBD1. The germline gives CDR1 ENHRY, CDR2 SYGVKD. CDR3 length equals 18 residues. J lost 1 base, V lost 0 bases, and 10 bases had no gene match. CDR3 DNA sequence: TGTGCCATCAGTGAGTCCGGGACAGGAGGGGTTACGAACACTGAAGCTTTCTTT. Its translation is CAISESGTGGVTNTEAFF.

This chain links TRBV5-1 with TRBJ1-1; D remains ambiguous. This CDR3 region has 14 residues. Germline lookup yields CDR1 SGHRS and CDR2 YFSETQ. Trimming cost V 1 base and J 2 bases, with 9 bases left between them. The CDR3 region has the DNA TGCGCCAGCAGCTTGACTAGGCAAAACACTGAAGCTTTCTTT. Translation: CASSLTRQNTEAFF.

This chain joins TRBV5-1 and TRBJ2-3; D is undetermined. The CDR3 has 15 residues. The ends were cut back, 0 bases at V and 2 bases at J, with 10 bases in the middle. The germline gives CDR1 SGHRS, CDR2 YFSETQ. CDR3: CASSLDRAATDTQYF. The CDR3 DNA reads TGCGCCAGCAGCTTGGACAGAGCAGCCACAGATACGCAGTATTTT.